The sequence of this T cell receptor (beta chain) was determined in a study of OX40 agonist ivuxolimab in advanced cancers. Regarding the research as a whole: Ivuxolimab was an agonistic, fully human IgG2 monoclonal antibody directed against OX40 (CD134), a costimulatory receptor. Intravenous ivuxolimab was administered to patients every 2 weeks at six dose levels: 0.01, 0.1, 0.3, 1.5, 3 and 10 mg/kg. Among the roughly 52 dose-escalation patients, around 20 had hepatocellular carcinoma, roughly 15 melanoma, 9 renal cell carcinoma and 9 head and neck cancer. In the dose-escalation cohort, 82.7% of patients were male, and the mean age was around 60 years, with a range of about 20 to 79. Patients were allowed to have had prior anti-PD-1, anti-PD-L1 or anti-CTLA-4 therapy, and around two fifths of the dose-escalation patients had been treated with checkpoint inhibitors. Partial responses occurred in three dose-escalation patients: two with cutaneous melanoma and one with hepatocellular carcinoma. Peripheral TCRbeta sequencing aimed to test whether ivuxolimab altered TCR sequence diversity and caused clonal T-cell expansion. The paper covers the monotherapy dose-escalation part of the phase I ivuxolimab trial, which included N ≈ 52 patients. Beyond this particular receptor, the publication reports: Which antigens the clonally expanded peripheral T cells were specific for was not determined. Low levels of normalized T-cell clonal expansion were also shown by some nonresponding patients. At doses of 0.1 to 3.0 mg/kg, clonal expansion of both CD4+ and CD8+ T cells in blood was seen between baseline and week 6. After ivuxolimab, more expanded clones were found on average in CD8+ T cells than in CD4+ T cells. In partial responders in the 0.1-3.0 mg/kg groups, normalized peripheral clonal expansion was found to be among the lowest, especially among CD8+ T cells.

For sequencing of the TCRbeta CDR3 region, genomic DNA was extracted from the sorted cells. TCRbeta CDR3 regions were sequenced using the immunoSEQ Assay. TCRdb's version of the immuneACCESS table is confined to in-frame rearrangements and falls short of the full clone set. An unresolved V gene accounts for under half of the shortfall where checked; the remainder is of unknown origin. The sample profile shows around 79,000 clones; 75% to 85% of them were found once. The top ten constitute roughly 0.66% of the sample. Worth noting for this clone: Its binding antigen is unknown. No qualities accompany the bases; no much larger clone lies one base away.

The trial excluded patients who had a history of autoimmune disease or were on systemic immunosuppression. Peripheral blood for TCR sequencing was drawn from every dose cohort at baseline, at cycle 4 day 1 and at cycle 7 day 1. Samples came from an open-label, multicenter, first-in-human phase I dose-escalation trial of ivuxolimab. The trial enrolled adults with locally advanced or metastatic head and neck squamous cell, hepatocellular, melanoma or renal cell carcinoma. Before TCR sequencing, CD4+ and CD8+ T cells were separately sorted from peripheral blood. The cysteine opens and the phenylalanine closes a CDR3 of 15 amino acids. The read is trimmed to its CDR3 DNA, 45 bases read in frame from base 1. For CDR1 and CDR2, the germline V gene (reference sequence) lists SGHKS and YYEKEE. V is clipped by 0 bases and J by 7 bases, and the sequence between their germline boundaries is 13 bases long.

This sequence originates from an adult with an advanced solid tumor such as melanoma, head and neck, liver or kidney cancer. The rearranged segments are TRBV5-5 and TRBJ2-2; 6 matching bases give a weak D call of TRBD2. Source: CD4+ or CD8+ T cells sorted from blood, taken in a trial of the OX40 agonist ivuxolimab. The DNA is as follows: TGTGCCAGCAGCTTGGAGGCGGGGTTAAACGGGGAGCTGTTTTTT. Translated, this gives CASSLEAGLNGELFF.